The T cell receptor beta chain under discussion was sequenced for a study of shared clonotypes between healthy human individuals. Study outcomes and limitations: Some naive CD4 clonotypes, around 5%, turned up in common across a few donors.

The naive CD8 subset, CD45RO-negative cells positively selected for CCR7, excluded terminally differentiated effector memory CD45RA+ cells. Measured with immunoSEQ multiplex PCR; TCRdb has only the in-frame clones, and not every one. The sample contains about 2.2 million clones, roughly 95% of which appear only once. This clone was detected a few times. Its antigen is unidentified. Trimming left V 6 bases short and J 0 bases short, with 8 bases between. Germline-derived CDR1 and CDR2 are MGHRA and YSYEKL. This CDR3 contains 13 residues. This receptor was identified in a man aged 18 to 30 in good health. Some clones in this sample may be carry-over from other donors' samples. V and J are TRBV4-1 and TRBJ2-5, with no clear D. Sequencing was done on a sample of naive CD8+ T cells from PBMCs. The CDR3 DNA follows: TGCGCCAGCAGTCTAGTTAACCAAGAGACCCAGTACTTC. Translating gives CASSLVNQETQYF.